Below, 18 T cell receptor beta chains from the same sample are listed, as sequenced in a study of CD4 T cells in relation to SARS-CoV-2 and coronaviruses. CD4+ T cells from unexposed donors were obtained before the COVID-19 pandemic (2011-2018). Method: immunoSEQ multiplex PCR; TCRdb's copy keeps in-frame clones and lacks some. This sample has approximately 70,000 clones, with 85% to 95% found just once. Sample: naive CD4+ T cells from PBMCs. Sample subset: naive CD4+ T cells isolated by negative enrichment. The receptors originated from a human donor in good health.

The chain couples TRBV3-1 (or the pseudogene TRBV3-2) to TRBJ2-5; D remains ambiguous. Trimming shortened V by 4 bases and J by 1 base, and 13 bases separated the two germline ends. The CDR3 covers 15 residues. Germline V lookup: CDR1 LGHDT, CDR2 YNNKEL (reference sequence). The CDR3 sequence is CASSPAELRQETQYF. DNA of the CDR3: TGTGCCAGCAGCCCGGCGGAACTGCGCCAAGAGACCCAGTACTTC.

The rearrangement uses TRBV3-1 (or the pseudogene TRBV3-2) and TRBJ2-3, with a possible D match to TRBD2 (5 bases). There are 13 residues in the CDR3. The V gene's germline CDR1 is LGHDT and CDR2 YNNKEL (reference sequence). V lost 6 bases and J 4 bases, leaving 11 bases between the germline ends. The CDR3 DNA reads as TGTGCCAGCAGGGGGTCCGGGGCAGATACGCAGTATTTT. Its protein is CASRGSGADTQYF.

This chain connects TRBV5-1 to TRBJ2-2, with D unclear. CDR3 length: 14 residues. The ends were cut back, 3 bases at V and 1 base at J, with 7 bases in the middle. Germline V gene sequence: CDR1 SGHRS, CDR2 YFSETQ. The CDR3 coding sequence is TGCGCCAGCAGCTACACGGGGAACACCGGGGAGCTGTTTTTT. Protein: CASSYTGNTGELFF.

The rearrangement joins TRBV18 to TRBJ2-5, with TRBD1 identical over 9 bases. Germline CDR1 KGHSH, CDR2 LQKENI. This CDR3 has 14 residues. With V trimmed by 6 bases and J by 3 bases, 5 bases remained unmatched. CDR3 residues: CASSLQGAEETQYF. The CDR3 DNA reads as TGTGCCAGCTCCCTACAGGGGGCTGAAGAGACCCAGTACTTC.

This clone occurred once. This sequence joins TRBV6-2 or TRBV6-3 and TRBJ1-1; TRBD1 agrees at 8 bases. V lost 1 base to trimming and J lost 7 bases; unmatched junction nucleotides: 5. The CDR3 contains 14 residues. CDR1 is MNHEY, CDR2 SVGEGT, per germline. DNA for the CDR3: TGTGCCAGCAGTTACTTTGGGACAGGAAATGAAGCTTTCTTT. The encoded protein is CASSYFGTGNEAFF.

V is TRBV10-3 and J is TRBJ2-3, with TRBD2 matching 8 bases. Germline V gene sequence: CDR1 ENHRY, CDR2 SYGVKD. The CDR3 consists of 17 residues. The V segment lost 4 bases and the J segment 3 bases; nucleotides outside the gene matches: 12. CDR3 residues: CAISAPPGGLVTDTQYF. The CDR3 nucleotides are TGTGCCATCAGTGCCCCACCCGGGGGACTAGTGACAGATACGCAGTATTTT.

Here the CDR3 reads CATGQTNTGELFF. The CDR3 DNA reads TGTGCCACCGGACAGACGAACACCGGGGAGCTGTTTTTT. V and J are TRBV15 and TRBJ2-2; D perhaps matches TRBD1 (6 bases). Per the germline V gene, CDR1 is LNHNV and CDR2 is YYDKDF (reference sequence). With 8 bases removed from V and 0 bases from J, the gap between germline ends came to 7 bases. The CDR3 spans 13 residues.

The J gene is TRBJ2-7, the V gene TRBV3-1 (or the pseudogene TRBV3-2); a weak D match, TRBD1 (5 bases). Looked up from germline, CDR1 is LGHDT and CDR2 is YNNKEL (reference sequence). The ends were cut back, 0 bases at V and 7 bases at J, with 10 bases in the middle. CDR3 length: 13 amino acids. CDR3 sequence: CASSQDRAREQYF. In nucleotides, the CDR3 is TGTGCCAGCAGCCAAGACAGGGCGAGGGAGCAGTACTTC.

The chain joins TRBV5-4 to TRBJ1-2; tentative D call: TRBD1 (6 bases). The CDR3 is 13 amino acids. The V and J ends lost 4 bases and 4 bases respectively, with 11 bases between them. Germline loops: CDR1 SGHNT, CDR2 YYREEE (reference sequence). This CDR3 is CASSRQDPYGYTF. The CDR3 bases are TGTGCCAGCAGCCGACAGGATCCCTATGGCTACACCTTC. The variable domain in full, completed from reference TRBV5-4 and TRBJ1-2, reads ETGVTQSPTHLIKTRGQQVTLRCSSQSGHNTVSWYQQALGQGPQFIFQYYREEENGRGNFPPRFSGLQFPNYSSELNVNALELDDSALYLCASSRQDPYGYTFGSGTRLTVV.

The chain uses TRBV19 and TRBJ2-5; 9 nucleotides agree with TRBD2. Trimming at V came to 4 bases and at J to 5 bases, leaving 14 bases not matched to a gene. Germline-derived CDR1 and CDR2 are LNHDA and SQIVND (reference sequence). CDR3 size: 17 residues. The CDR3 reads CASSNRAGLAGRETQYF. The DNA for the CDR3 is TGTGCCAGTAGTAACCGAGCCGGGCTAGCGGGGCGGGAGACCCAGTACTTC.

V and J are TRBV6-4 and TRBJ2-7; 13 nucleotides match TRBD2. This CDR3 is 19 amino acids long. Unmatched junction bases numbered 14, after V lost 6 bases and J lost 0 bases. Germline CDR1 and CDR2: MRHNA and SNTAGT. In DNA, the CDR3 is TGTGCCAGCAGCCCCACCCCCGGGACTAGCGGGGAAAGCTCCTACGAGCAGTACTTC. It encodes CASSPTPGTSGESSYEQYF.

This rearrangement joins TRBV19 to TRBJ2-2; D gene ambiguous. The CDR3 sequence is 13 residues long. Germline V gene data show CDR1 as LNHDA and CDR2 as SQIVND (reference sequence). Trimming stripped 3 bases from V and 7 bases from J, with 9 bases between. The CDR3 reads CASSISGLGELFF. The CDR3 bases are TGTGCCAGTAGTATCTCGGGTCTCGGGGAGCTGTTTTTT.

The CDR3 bases are TGTGCCAGCAGCGCCCTTGGGCAGGGAGATACGCAGTATTTT. It encodes CASSALGQGDTQYF. This chain joins TRBV9 and TRBJ2-3; weak D call: TRBD1 (5 bases). V gave up 3 bases and J gave up 5 bases, with 13 bases separating them. The CDR3 runs to 14 residues. Germline V lookup: CDR1 SGDLS, CDR2 YYNGEE.

For the CDR3, the DNA is TGTGCCAGCAGTCCACAGGGCCCTCGCTCTGGGGCCAACGTCCTGACTTTC. Translating gives CASSPQGPRSGANVLTF. The chain employs TRBV6-6 and TRBJ2-6; possible D gene TRBD1, 6 bases. CDR3 size: 17 residues. Germline-derived CDR1 and CDR2 are MNHNY and SVGAGI (reference sequence). V was cut by 5 bases and J by 0 bases, with 14 bases left in between.

The chain links TRBV12-1 to TRBJ1-4. TRBV12-1 is assigned pseudogene status. This CDR3 is built from 13 residues. The CDR3 DNA reads as TGTGCCAGCAGCCCGGGACTCTGCAGAAAACTGTTTTTT. Amino acids: CASSPGLCRKLFF.

V usage is TRBV7-3 and J usage is TRBJ1-5; TRBD1 might be the D (6 bases). V lost 4 bases and J lost 4, with 14 bases in between. The V gene's germline CDR1 is SGHTA and CDR2 FQGTGA. This CDR3 region has 15 residues. The CDR3 coding sequence is TGTGCCAGCAGCTCCCAGGGGACCCTTAATCAGCCCCAGCATTTT. It is translated as CASSSQGTLNQPQHF.

The CDR3: CATGGATNEKLFF. CDR3 DNA sequence: TGTGCCACCGGGGGGGCGACTAATGAAAAACTGTTTTTT. V and J are TRBV19 and TRBJ1-4, with D possibly TRBD1 on 6 matching bases. The V and J ends lost 10 bases and 2 bases respectively, with 11 bases between them. Germline V gene lookup returns CDR1 LNHDA and CDR2 SQIVND (reference sequence). The CDR3 is 13 amino acids.

The rearrangement uses TRBV4-3 and TRBJ1-5; D unclear. Trimming removed 0 bases at V and 6 bases at J, with 12 bases between. Germline V gene lookup returns CDR1 LGHNA and CDR2 YSLEER. The CDR3 has 15 residues. For the CDR3, the DNA is TGCGCCAGCAGCCAAGACTGGACCTCCGGTCAGCCCCAGCATTTT. Translating it yields CASSQDWTSGQPQHF.